Following are 18 T cell receptor beta chains from one sample sequenced in a study of T cell changes during pregnancy in multiple sclerosis. TCRdb's table, derived via immunoSEQ multiplex PCR, lists solely in-frame clones and lacks some. The table has around 110,000 clones, 85% to 95% seen once. This sample comprised peripheral blood, obtained after pregnancy. Source of these receptors: a female donor with multiple sclerosis, enrolled in a pregnancy study.

The V call is TRBV7-9, the J call TRBJ1-1; D gene unclear. The CDR3 loop spans 13 amino acids. CDR1 is SEHNR and CDR2 is FQNEAQ in the germline V gene (reference sequence). V lost 4 bases to trimming and J lost 5 bases, with 11 bases between them. The CDR3 sequence is CASSSLASTEAFF. The CDR3 DNA is TGTGCCAGCAGCTCCCTCGCCAGTACTGAAGCTTTCTTT.

This rearrangement joins TRBV11-3 to TRBJ1-5, with a tentative D call TRBD1 (5 bases). Germline-derived CDR1 and CDR2 are SGHNT and YENEEA. The ends were cut back, 4 bases at V and 2 bases at J, with 18 bases in the middle. The CDR3 is 17 amino acids. CDR3 sequence (DNA): TGTGCCAGCAGCTCTAAGGGGCTCCTACCCGGCAATCAGCCCCAGCATTTT. It yields the protein CASSSKGLLPGNQPQHF.

The V gene is TRBV12-2, the J gene TRBJ1-6; the table calls TRBD1, which could not be checked here. TRBV12-2 is an annotated pseudogene. This CDR3 region has 13 residues. The CDR3 DNA reads as TGTGCAAGTCGGGGGGACAGAGATTCACCCCTCCACTTT. This codes for CASRGDRDSPLHF.

The chain couples TRBV5-1 to TRBJ2-7; D remains unclear. Germline CDR1 is SGHRS and CDR2 is YFSETQ. The CDR3 runs to 14 residues. Trimming pared 1 base from V and 5 bases from J, leaving 13 bases between. DNA for the CDR3: TGCGCCAGCAGCTTGTTTGGCGGCTTGGACGAGCAGTACTTC. Translation: CASSLFGGLDEQYF. The whole variable domain, filled in from reference TRBV5-1 and TRBJ2-7, reads KAGVTQTPRYLIKTRGQQVTLSCSPISGHRSVSWYQQTPGQGLQFLFEYFSETQRNKGNFPGRFSGRQFSNSRSEMNVSTLELGDSALYLCASSLFGGLDEQYFGPGTRLTVT.

This chain uses TRBV19 with TRBJ2-7; 8 positions agree with TRBD1. The V gene end was trimmed by 2 bases and the J gene end by 0 bases; junction bases not matched to a gene: 3. Germline lookup yields CDR1 LNHDA and CDR2 SQIVND (reference sequence). This CDR3 has 15 amino acids. The CDR3 loop reads CASSIRQGTSYEQYF. The CDR3 DNA sequence: TGTGCCAGTAGTATAAGACAGGGGACCTCCTACGAGCAGTACTTC.

The chain couples TRBV7-7 to TRBJ2-5; D is possibly TRBD2 (6 bases). CDR3 length: 13 amino acids. The ends were cut back, 5 bases at V and 1 base at J, with 8 bases in the middle. CDR1 and CDR2 (germline): SSHAT, FNYEAQ (reference sequence). The CDR3 sequence: CASSPGLQETQYF. In nucleotides, the CDR3 is TGTGCCAGCAGCCCGGGACTCCAAGAGACCCAGTACTTC.

J is TRBJ2-5 and V is TRBV2; TRBD1 is a possible D gene (5 bases). This CDR3 has 13 amino acids. In germline, CDR1 is SNHLY, CDR2 FYNNEI. Trimming took 1 base from V and 4 from J, leaving 7 bases between them. The CDR3 coding sequence is TGTGCCAGCAGTGAAGGCAGGGTAGAGACCCAGTACTTC. Protein sequence: CASSEGRVETQYF.

The chain couples TRBV5-1 to TRBJ1-3; 9 bases match TRBD1. The CDR3 runs 17 residues. With V trimmed by 4 bases and J by 0 bases, 8 bases remained unmatched. From germline, CDR1 is SGHRS and CDR2 YFSETQ. The CDR3 bases are TGCGCCAGCAGCGGAGGGACAGGGACCTCCTCTGGAAACACCATATATTTT. Translating gives CASSGGTGTSSGNTIYF.

V usage is TRBV28 and J usage is TRBJ2-7; D might be TRBD1 (6 bases). CDR1 is MDHEN and CDR2 is SYDVKM in the germline V gene. The ends were cut back, 10 bases at V and 0 bases at J, with 13 bases in the middle. The CDR3 loop spans 13 amino acids. CDR3 residues: CATLDRSSYEQYF. CDR3 nucleotide sequence: TGTGCCACCCTAGACAGGAGCTCCTACGAGCAGTACTTC.

This chain's CDR3 is CASSRGQNNEQFF. CDR3 DNA sequence: TGCGCCAGCAGCCGCGGACAGAACAATGAGCAGTTCTTC. The chain carries TRBV5-1 and TRBJ2-1, with D maybe TRBD1 (6 bases). Germline lookup yields CDR1 SGHRS and CDR2 YFSETQ. The CDR3 is made up of 13 amino acids. Trimming took off 4 bases at V and 5 bases at J, with 10 bases between the two ends.

This chain joins TRBV5-1 and TRBJ2-1, with TRBD2 matching over 11 bases. Germline trimming cut 4 bases from V and 7 bases from J; bases unmatched to any gene: 7. Germline CDR1 reads SGHRS; CDR2 reads YFSETQ. CDR3 length equals 15 residues. This chain's CDR3 is CASSPSGRIGNEQFF. CDR3 DNA sequence: TGCGCCAGCAGCCCTAGCGGGAGGATCGGGAATGAGCAGTTCTTC. The complete variable domain, with remaining parts taken from reference TRBV5-1 and TRBJ2-1, reads KAGVTQTPRYLIKTRGQQVTLSCSPISGHRSVSWYQQTPGQGLQFLFEYFSETQRNKGNFPGRFSGRQFSNSRSEMNVSTLELGDSALYLCASSPSGRIGNEQFFGPGTRLTVL.

The V gene is TRBV7-6, the J gene TRBJ2-7, with 8 positions matching TRBD1. This CDR3 is built from 16 residues. Germline V gives CDR1 SGHVS, CDR2 FNYEAQ. The V segment lost 1 base and the J segment 2 bases; nucleotides outside the gene matches: 7. The CDR3 spells CASSLDGTGETYEQYF. The CDR3 DNA reads as TGTGCCAGCAGCTTAGATGGGACAGGAGAAACCTACGAGCAGTACTTC. Variable domain in full (rest from reference TRBV7-6 and TRBJ2-7): GAGVSQSPRYKVTKRGQDVALRCDPISGHVSLYWYRQALGQGPEFLTYFNYEAQQDKSGLPNDRFSAERPEGSISTLTIQRTEQRDSAMYRCASSLDGTGETYEQYFGPGTRLTVT.

The chain joins TRBV5-6 to TRBJ1-3, with D tentatively TRBD1 (5 bases). The V end was cut by 2 bases, the J end by 0 bases, with 9 bases between. The CDR3 sequence is 15 residues long. Germline CDR1 and CDR2: SGHDT and YYEEEE. CDR3 region: CASSFTGFSGNTIYF. The CDR3 nucleotides read TGTGCCAGCAGCTTTACAGGTTTCTCTGGAAACACCATATATTTT.

The chain has TRBV6-6 and TRBJ1-1; a possible D gene is TRBD1 (6 bases). V lost 0 bases and J lost 4, with 12 bases in between. CDR3 length: 15 residues. The germline V gene has CDR1 MNHNY and CDR2 SVGAGI (reference sequence). CDR3 in DNA: TGTGCCAGCAGTTACTCGGGGGGAGGGGGCACTGAAGCTTTCTTT. Its protein is CASSYSGGGGTEAFF.

Of note for this clone: The identical CDR3 is also encoded by other nucleotide sequences in the sample. The chain recombines TRBV5-1 with TRBJ1-1; TRBD1 might be the D (5 bases). V was trimmed by 0 bases and J by 4 bases, leaving 7 bases between them. The germline V gene has CDR1 SGHRS and CDR2 YFSETQ. The CDR3 has 13 amino acids. As DNA, the CDR3 is TGCGCCAGCAGCTTGGGGGGGGGCACTGAAGCTTTCTTT. This encodes CASSLGGGTEAFF.

The chain joins TRBV5-6 to TRBJ2-7; TRBD2 matches 9 bases. The CDR3 contains 15 residues. The germline CDR1 and CDR2 sequences are SGHDT and YYEEEE. Germline trimming cut 5 bases from V and 1 base from J; bases unmatched to any gene: 7. CDR3 region: CASRATLAGSYEQYF. The DNA of the CDR3 is TGTGCCAGCAGGGCTACTCTAGCGGGGTCCTACGAGCAGTACTTC.

The chain recombines TRBV19 with TRBJ2-2, with D perhaps matching TRBD2 (6 bases). Germline lookup yields CDR1 LNHDA and CDR2 SQIVND (reference sequence). CDR3 length: 15 amino acids. Trimming took 6 bases from V and 4 from J, leaving 15 bases between them. The CDR3 here is CASRRYGEVTGELFF. DNA for the CDR3: TGTGCCAGTAGAAGGTACGGGGAGGTCACCGGGGAGCTGTTTTTT.

The chain couples TRBV2 to TRBJ2-4; D not certain. Germline V CDR1 and CDR2: SNHLY, FYNNEI. V gave up 1 base and J gave up 9 bases, with 10 bases separating them. The CDR3 sequence is 13 residues long. CDR3 DNA sequence: TGTGCCAGCAGTGAAGACTCTTCTGGCATTCAGTACTTC. Protein: CASSEDSSGIQYF.